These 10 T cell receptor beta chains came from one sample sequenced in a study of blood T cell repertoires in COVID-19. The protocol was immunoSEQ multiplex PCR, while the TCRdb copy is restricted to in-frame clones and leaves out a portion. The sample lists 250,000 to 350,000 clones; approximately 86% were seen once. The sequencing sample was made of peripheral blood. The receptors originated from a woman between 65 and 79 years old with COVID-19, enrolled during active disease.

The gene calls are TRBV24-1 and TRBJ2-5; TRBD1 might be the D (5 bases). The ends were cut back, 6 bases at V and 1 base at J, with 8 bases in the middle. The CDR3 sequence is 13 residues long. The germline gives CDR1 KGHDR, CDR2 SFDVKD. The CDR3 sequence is CATSYGAQETQYF. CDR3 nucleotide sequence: TGTGCCACCAGTTATGGGGCCCAAGAGACCCAGTACTTC.

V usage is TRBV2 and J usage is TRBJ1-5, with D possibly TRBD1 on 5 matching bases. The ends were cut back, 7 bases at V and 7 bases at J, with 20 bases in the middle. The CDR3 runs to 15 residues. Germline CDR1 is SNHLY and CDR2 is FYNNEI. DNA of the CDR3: TGTGCCAGCAAAAGAACAGGATTGGAAAGACAGCCCCAGCATTTT. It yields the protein CASKRTGLERQPQHF.

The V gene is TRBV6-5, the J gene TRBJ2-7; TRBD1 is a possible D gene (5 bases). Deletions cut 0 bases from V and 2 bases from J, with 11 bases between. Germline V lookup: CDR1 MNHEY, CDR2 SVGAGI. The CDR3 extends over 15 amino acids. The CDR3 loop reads CASSYSVDSPYEQYF. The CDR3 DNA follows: TGTGCCAGCAGTTACTCGGTAGACAGCCCCTACGAGCAGTACTTC.

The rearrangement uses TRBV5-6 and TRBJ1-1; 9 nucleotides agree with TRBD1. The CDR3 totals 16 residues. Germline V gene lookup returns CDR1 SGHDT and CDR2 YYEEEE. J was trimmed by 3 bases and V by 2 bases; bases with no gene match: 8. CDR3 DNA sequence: TGTGCCAGCAGCTTCGTTACCGGGACAGGGTACACTGAAGCTTTCTTT. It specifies CASSFVTGTGYTEAFF.

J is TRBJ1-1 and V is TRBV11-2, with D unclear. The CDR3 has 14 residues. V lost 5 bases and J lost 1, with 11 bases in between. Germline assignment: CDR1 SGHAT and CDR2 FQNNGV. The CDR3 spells CASSIPSGNTEAFF. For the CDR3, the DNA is TGTGCCAGCAGCATCCCCTCAGGGAACACTGAAGCTTTCTTT.

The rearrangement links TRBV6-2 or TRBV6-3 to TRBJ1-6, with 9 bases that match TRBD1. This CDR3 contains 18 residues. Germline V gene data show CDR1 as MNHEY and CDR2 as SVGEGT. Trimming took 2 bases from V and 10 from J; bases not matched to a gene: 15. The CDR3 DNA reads TGTGCCAGCAGTTACGAATTGTCCCCGACAGGGGGAAGGTCACCCCTCCACTTT. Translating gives CASSYELSPTGGRSPLHF.

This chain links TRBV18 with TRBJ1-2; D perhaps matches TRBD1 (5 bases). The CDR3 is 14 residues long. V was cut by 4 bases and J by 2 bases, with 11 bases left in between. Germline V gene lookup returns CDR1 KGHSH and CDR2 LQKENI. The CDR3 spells CASSLTDTNYGYTF. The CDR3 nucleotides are TGTGCCAGCTCACTAACGGACACCAACTATGGCTACACCTTC.

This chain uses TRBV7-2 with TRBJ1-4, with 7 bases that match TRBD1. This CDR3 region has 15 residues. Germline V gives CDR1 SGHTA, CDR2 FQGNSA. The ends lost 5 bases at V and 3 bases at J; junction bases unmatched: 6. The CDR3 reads CASSPDRVANEKLFF. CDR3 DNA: TGTGCCAGCAGCCCAGACAGGGTGGCTAATGAAAAACTGTTTTTT.

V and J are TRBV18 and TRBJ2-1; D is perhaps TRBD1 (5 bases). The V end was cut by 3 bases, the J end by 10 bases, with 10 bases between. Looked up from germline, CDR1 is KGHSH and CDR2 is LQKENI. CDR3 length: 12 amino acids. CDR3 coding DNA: TGTGCCAGCTCACCGGGCAACAGGGAGCAGTTCTTC. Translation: CASSPGNREQFF. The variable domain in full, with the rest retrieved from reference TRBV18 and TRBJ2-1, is NAGVMQNPRHLVRRRGQEARLRCSPMKGHSHVYWYRQLPEEGLKFMVYLQKENIIDESGMPKERFSAEFPKEGPSILRIQQVVRGDSAAYFCASSPGNREQFFGPGTRLTVL.

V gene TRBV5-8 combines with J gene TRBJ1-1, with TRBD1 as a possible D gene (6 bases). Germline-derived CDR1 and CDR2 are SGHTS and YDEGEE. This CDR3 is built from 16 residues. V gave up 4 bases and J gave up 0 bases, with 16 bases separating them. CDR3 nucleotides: TGTGCCAGCAGCCCATGGACAGCACCTATGAACACTGAAGCTTTCTTT. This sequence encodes CASSPWTAPMNTEAFF.